This passage covers 5 T cell receptor beta chains from one sample sequenced in a study of cytotoxic CD8 clonotypes in ibrutinib-treated CLL. Measured with immunoSEQ multiplex PCR; TCRdb has only the in-frame clones, and not every one. Here the sample spans 150,000 to 200,000 clones, about 88% being singletons. Specimen: PBMCs, collected at disease progression, from a patient treated with ibrutinib. Source of these receptors: a human donor with chronic lymphocytic leukemia.

This chain uses TRBV4-2 with TRBJ2-1; 9 bases are shared with TRBD2. Germline CDR1 and CDR2: LGHNA and YNFKEQ. The CDR3 extends over 15 amino acids. V lost 0 bases to trimming and J lost 8 bases; unmatched junction nucleotides: 5. The CDR3: CASSQEGLAAHEQFF. As DNA, the CDR3 is TGTGCCAGCAGCCAAGAGGGACTAGCTGCCCATGAGCAGTTCTTC.

The chain recombines TRBV7-2 with TRBJ2-1; D not resolved. The germline gives CDR1 SGHTA, CDR2 FQGNSA. This CDR3 has 16 residues. Trimming removed 1 base at V and 5 bases at J, with 15 bases between. CDR3 loop: CASSLDPARPHNEQFF. The CDR3, as DNA: TGTGCCAGCAGCTTAGATCCGGCCCGGCCACACAATGAGCAGTTCTTC.

The chain has TRBV7-8 and TRBJ2-1; D remains unclear. From germline, CDR1 is SGHVS and CDR2 FQNEAQ. V dropped 5 bases and J dropped 6 bases, with 26 bases sitting between them. CDR3 length equals 18 residues. The CDR3 DNA reads as TGTGCCAGCAGCCGATTATCCCATCACCCGCGTCTAGGCAATGAGCAGTTCTTC. Residues: CASSRLSHHPRLGNEQFF.

This clone was detected a few times. V is TRBV7-3 and J is TRBJ1-1, with 7 nucleotides matching TRBD1. V lost 3 bases, J lost 6 bases, and 4 bases stayed unmatched. Germline loops: CDR1 SGHTA, CDR2 FQGTGA. The length of the CDR3 is 13 residues. CDR3: CASSLTGSSEAFF. CDR3 coding DNA: TGTGCCAGCAGCTTGACAGGGAGCTCTGAAGCTTTCTTT.

V gene TRBV4-2 combines with J gene TRBJ2-3; no clear D gene. Germline CDR1 LGHNA, CDR2 YNFKEQ. The V end lost 3 bases, the J end lost 5 bases, and 12 bases lay between the germline ends. CDR3 length equals 14 residues. CDR3 in DNA: TGTGCCAGCAGCCACAAGGTATTATTAGATACGCAGTATTTT. Translating gives CASSHKVLLDTQYF.